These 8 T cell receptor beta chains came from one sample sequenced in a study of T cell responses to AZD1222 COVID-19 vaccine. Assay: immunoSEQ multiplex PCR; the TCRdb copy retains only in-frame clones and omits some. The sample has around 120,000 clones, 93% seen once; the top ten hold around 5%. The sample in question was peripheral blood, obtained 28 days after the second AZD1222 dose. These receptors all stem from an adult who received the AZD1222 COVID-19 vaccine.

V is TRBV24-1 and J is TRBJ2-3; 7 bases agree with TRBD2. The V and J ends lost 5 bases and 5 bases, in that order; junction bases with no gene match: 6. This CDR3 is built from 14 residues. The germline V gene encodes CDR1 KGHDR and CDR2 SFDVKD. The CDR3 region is CATSVSGAEDTQYF. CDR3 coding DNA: TGTGCCACCAGTGTCAGCGGGGCTGAAGATACGCAGTATTTT.

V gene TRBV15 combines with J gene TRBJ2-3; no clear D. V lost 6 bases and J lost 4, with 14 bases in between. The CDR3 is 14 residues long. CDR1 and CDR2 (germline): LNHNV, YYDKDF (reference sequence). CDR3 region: CATRGSERPDTQYF. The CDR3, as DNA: TGTGCCACCAGAGGGTCCGAGAGGCCAGATACGCAGTATTTT. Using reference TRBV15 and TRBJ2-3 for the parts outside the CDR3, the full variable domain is DAMVIQNPRYQVTQFGKPVTLSCSQTLNHNVMYWYQQKSSQAPKLLFHYYDKDFNNEADTPDNFQSRRPNTSFCFLDIRSPGLGDTAMYLCATRGSERPDTQYFGPGTRLTVL.

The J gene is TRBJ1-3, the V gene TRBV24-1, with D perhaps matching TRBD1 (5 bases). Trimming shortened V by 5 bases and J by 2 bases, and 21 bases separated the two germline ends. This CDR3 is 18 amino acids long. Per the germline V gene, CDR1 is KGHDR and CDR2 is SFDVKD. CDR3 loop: CATSALLRDHSPGNTIYF. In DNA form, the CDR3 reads TGTGCCACCAGTGCTCTGCTGAGGGACCATAGTCCTGGAAACACCATATATTTT.

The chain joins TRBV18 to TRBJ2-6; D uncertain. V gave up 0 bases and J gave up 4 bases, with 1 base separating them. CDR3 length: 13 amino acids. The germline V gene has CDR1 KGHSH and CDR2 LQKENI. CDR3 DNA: TGTGCCAGCTCACCACCAGGGGCCAACGTCCTGACTTTC. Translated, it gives CASSPPGANVLTF.

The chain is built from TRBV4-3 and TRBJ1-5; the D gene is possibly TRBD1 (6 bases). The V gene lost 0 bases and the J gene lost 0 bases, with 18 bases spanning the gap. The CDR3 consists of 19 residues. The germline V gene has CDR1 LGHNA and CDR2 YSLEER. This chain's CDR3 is CASSQDWGRGGYSNQPQHF. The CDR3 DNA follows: TGCGCCAGCAGCCAAGATTGGGGGCGAGGCGGATATAGCAATCAGCCCCAGCATTTT.

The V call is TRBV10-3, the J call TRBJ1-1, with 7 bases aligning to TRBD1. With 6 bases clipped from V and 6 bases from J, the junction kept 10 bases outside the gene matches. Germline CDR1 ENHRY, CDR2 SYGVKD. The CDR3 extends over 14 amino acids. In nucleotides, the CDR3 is TGTGCCATCAGGCCCGACAGGGCTGGAGCTGAAGCTTTCTTT. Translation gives CAIRPDRAGAEAFF.

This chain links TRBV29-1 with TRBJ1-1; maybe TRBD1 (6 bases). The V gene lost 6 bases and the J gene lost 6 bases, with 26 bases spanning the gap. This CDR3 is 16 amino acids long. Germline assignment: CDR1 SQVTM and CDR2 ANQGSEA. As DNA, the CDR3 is TGCAGCGTCCCCCTGGGGGGGGCGCAGTCAGGAGCTGAAGCTTTCTTT. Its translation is CSVPLGGAQSGAEAFF.

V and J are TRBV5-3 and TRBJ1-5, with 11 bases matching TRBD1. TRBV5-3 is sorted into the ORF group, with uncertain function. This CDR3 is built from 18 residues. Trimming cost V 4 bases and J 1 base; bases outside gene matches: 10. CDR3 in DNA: TGTGCCAGAAGCCCGGCCGGGACAGGGGGTTTAAGCAATCAGCCCCAGCATTTT. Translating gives CARSPAGTGGLSNQPQHF.